The sequence of this T cell receptor beta chain was determined in a study of T cell repertoires in cytomegalovirus infection. Whole-study context: Indications of both CMV infection and matching HLA type were provided by public TCR beta signatures. Study results and caveats: It was HLA-C-restricted CMV-specific TCR beta clonotypes that dominated the response ex vivo. Carriage of CMV together with the relevant HLA was identifiable through cumulative public TCR beta family frequency.

TCRdb independently ran MiXCR on the reads; one entry per CDR3 protein. Of roughly 600,000 distinct CDR3 sequences in the sample, roughly 24% were seen once. The V gene's germline CDR1 is DFQATT and CDR2 SNEGSKA (reference sequence). This CDR3 is built from 13 residues. V dropped 1 base and J dropped 5 bases, with 9 bases sitting between them. This clonotype was seen many times. No antigen is known for it. The chain carries TRBV20-1 and TRBJ2-4; no clear D gene. Sequencing input: CD8+ T cells from PBMCs. The sequence derives from a human donor in good health (CMV status not recorded). Some clones in this sample may be carry-over from other donors' samples. The CDR3 protein is CSARVVGENIQYF. Written as DNA, the CDR3 is TGCAGTGCTAGAGTGGTGGGTGAAAACATTCAGTACTTC.